This T cell receptor (beta chain) was sequenced in a study of T cell responses to AZD1222 COVID-19 vaccine. Study results and limitations: Of the AZD1222 recipients, only five or six were seropositive at baseline. Donors skewed white British and female; clonal diversity was possibly underestimated. Vaccination with two AZD1222 doses was followed by a rise in Spike-specific TCR breadth and depth.

Sequenced by immunoSEQ multiplex PCR; TCRdb stores in-frame clones only, minus some. The sample has 130,000 or so clones, 90% seen once. Concerning this clone itself: The antigen is unknown.

The V end was cut by 6 bases, the J end by 8 bases, with 8 bases between. The CDR3 is 11 amino acids. Germline CDR1 reads MDHEN; CDR2 reads SYDVKM. Specimen: peripheral blood, collected on day 0 of AZD1222 vaccination. This TCR was sampled from an adult in good health. This sequence joins TRBV28 and TRBJ2-1; D call uncertain. The CDR3 loop reads CASRSWYEQFF. The DNA for the CDR3 is TGTGCCAGCAGGAGCTGGTATGAGCAGTTCTTC.